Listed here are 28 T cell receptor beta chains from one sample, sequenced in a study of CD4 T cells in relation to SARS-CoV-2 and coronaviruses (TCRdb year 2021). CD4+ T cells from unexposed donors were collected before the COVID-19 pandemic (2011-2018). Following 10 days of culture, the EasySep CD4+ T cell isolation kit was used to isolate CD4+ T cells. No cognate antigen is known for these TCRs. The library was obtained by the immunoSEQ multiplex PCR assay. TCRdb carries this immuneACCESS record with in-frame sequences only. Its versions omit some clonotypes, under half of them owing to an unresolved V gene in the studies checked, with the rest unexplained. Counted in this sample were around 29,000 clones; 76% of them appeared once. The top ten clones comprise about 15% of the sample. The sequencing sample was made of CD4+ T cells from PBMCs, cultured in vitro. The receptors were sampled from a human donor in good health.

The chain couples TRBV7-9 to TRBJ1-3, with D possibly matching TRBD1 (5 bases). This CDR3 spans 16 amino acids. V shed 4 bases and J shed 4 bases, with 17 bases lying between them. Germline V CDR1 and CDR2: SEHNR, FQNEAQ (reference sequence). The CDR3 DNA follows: TGTGCCAGCAGCTCAGTCTCAGCAGGGCAGGGAAACACCATATATTTT. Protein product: CASSSVSAGQGNTIYF.

The CDR3 DNA follows: TGTGCCATCAAACCCTCAACAGGGGCTTCTCTCTATGGCTACACCTTC. Translated: CAIKPSTGASLYGYTF. The rearrangement uses TRBV6-6 and TRBJ1-2, with 7 bases aligning to TRBD1. Germline CDR1 is MNHNY and CDR2 is SVGAGI (reference sequence). The CDR3 loop spans 16 amino acids. Trimming cost V 10 bases and J 4 bases; bases outside gene matches: 18.

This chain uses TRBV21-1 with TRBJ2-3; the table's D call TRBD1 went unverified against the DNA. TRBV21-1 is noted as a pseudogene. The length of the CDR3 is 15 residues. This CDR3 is CASRPSVGGTDTQYF. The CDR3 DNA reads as TGTGCCAGCCGCCCCTCGGTAGGGGGCACAGATACGCAGTATTTT.

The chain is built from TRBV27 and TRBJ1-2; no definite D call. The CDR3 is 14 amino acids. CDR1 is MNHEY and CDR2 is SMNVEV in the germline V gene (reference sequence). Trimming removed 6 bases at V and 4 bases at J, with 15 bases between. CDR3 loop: CASRQPGEGYGYTF. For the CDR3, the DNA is TGTGCCAGCAGGCAACCAGGAGAGGGCTATGGCTACACCTTC.

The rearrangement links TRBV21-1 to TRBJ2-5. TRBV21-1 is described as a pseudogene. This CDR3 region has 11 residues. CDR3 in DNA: TGTGCCAGCAGCAATGATGGGACCCAGTACTTC. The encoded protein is CASSNDGTQYF.

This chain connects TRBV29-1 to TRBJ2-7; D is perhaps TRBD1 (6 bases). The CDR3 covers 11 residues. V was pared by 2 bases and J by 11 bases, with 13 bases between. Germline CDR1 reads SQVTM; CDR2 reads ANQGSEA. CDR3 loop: CSVESRGWEYF. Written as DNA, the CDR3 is TGCAGCGTTGAAAGCAGGGGTTGGGAGTACTTC.

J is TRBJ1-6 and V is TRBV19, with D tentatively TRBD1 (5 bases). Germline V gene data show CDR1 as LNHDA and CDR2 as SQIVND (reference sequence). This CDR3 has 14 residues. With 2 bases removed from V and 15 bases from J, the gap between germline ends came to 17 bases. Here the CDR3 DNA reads TGTGCCAGTAGTATAAGGGGAACGGGTCGGATCCTCCACTTT. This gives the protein CASSIRGTGRILHF.

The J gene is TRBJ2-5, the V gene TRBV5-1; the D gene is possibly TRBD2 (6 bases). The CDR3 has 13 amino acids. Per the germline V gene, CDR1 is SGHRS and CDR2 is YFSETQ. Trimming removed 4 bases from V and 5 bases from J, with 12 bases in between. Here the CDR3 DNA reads TGCGCCAGCAGCAGCGGTGCGGGGGAGACCCAGTACTTC. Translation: CASSSGAGETQYF.

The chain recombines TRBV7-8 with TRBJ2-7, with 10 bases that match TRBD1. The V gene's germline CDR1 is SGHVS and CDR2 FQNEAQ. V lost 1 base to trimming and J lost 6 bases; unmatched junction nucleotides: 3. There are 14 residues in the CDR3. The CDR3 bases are TGTGCCAGCAGCTTAGGGGGACAGGGGTCCGAGCAGTACTTC. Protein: CASSLGGQGSEQYF. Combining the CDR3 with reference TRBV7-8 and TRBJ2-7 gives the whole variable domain GAGVSQSPRYKVAKRGQDVALRCDPISGHVSLFWYQQALGQGPEFLTYFQNEAQLDKSGLPSDRFFAERPEGSVSTLKIQRTQQEDSAVYLCASSLGGQGSEQYFGPGTRLTVT.

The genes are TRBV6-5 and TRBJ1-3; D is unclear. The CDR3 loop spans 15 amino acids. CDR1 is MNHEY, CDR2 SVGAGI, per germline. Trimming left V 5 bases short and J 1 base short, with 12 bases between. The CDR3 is CASSTYGGSGNTIYF. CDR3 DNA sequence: TGTGCCAGCAGTACGTATGGAGGATCTGGAAACACCATATATTTT.

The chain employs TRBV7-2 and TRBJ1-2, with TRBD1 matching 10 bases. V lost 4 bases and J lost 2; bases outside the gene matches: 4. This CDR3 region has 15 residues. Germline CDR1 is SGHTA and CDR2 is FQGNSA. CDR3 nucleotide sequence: TGTGCCAGCAGCTACGACAGGGGGCCGAACTATGGCTACACCTTC. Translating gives CASSYDRGPNYGYTF. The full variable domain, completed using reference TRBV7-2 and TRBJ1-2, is GAGVSQSPSNKVTEKGKDVELRCDPISGHTALYWYRQSLGQGLEFLIYFQGNSAPDKSGLPSDRFSAERTGGSVSTLTIQRTQQEDSAVYLCASSYDRGPNYGYTFGSGTRLTVV.

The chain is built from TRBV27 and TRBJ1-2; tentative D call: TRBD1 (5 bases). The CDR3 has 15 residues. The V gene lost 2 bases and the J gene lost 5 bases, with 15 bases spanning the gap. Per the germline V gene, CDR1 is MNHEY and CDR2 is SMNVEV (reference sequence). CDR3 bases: TGTGCCAGCAGTTTAAGTCACGGCGAGGGGTATGGCTACACCTTC. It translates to CASSLSHGEGYGYTF.

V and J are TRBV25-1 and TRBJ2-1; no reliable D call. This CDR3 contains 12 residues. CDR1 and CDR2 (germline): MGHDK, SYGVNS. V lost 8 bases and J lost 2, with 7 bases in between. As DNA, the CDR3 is TGTGCCAGCCACTCGCCCTACAATGAGCAGTTCTTC. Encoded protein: CASHSPYNEQFF.

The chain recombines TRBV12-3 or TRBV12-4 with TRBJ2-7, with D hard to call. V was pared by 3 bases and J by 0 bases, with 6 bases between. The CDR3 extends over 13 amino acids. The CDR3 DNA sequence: TGTGCCAGCAGTTTCGGCCACTCCTACGAGCAGTACTTC. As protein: CASSFGHSYEQYF.

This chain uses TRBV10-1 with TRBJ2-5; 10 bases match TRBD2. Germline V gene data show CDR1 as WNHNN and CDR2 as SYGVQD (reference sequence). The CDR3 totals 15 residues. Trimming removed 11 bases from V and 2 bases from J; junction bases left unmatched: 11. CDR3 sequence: CAVPPGLAEQETQYF. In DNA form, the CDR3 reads TGCGCCGTCCCCCCCGGACTAGCGGAACAAGAGACCCAGTACTTC.

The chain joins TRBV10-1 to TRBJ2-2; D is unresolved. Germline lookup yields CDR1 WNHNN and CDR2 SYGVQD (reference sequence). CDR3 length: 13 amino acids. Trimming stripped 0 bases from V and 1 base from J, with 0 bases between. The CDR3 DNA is TGCGCCAGCAGTGAGTCGAACACCGGGGAGCTGTTTTTT. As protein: CASSESNTGELFF.

CDR3 coding DNA: TGTGCCTGGAGTGGGGCAGGGGGAGTTTCAGGCGCTGGAAACACCATATATTTT. Its protein product is CAWSGAGGVSGAGNTIYF. The V and J genes are TRBV30 and TRBJ1-3; TRBD1 aligns across 7 bases. Germline assignment: CDR1 GTSNPN and CDR2 SVGIG (reference sequence). The CDR3 extends over 18 amino acids. Trimming at V came to 1 base and at J to 2 bases, leaving 14 bases not matched to a gene.

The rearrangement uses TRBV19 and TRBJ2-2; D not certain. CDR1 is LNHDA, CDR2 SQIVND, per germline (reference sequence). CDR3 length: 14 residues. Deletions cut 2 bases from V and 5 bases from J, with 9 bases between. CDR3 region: CASSISRRTGELFF. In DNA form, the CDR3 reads TGTGCCAGTAGTATATCCAGAAGGACCGGGGAGCTGTTTTTT. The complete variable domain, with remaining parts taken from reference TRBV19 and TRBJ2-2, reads DGGITQSPKYLFRKEGQNVTLSCEQNLNHDAMYWYRQDPGQGLRLIYYSQIVNDFQKGDIAEGYSVSREKKESFPLTVTSAQKNPTAFYLCASSISRRTGELFFGEGSRLTVL.

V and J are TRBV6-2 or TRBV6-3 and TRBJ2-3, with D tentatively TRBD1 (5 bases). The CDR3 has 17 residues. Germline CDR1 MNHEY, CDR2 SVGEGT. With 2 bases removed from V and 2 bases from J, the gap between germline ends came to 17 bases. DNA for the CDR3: TGTGCCAGCAGTTACCGCCTTGCAGGGCGCGACACAGATACGCAGTATTTT. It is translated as CASSYRLAGRDTDTQYF.

The CDR3 DNA is TGTGCCAGCAGCTACAGCGGTACAGATACGCAGTATTTT. Translating it yields CASSYSGTDTQYF. This chain links TRBV11-3 with TRBJ2-3; perhaps TRBD2 as D (5 bases). V gave up 4 bases and J gave up 3 bases, with 8 bases separating them. Germline assignment: CDR1 SGHNT and CDR2 YENEEA. CDR3 length: 13 residues.

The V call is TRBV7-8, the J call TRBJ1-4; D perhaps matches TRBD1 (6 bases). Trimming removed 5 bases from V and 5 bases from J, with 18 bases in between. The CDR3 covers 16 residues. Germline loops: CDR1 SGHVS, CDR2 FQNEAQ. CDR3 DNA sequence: TGTGCCAGCAGCACCCCCGTGGGGGGCGTAAATGAAAAACTGTTTTTT. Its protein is CASSTPVGGVNEKLFF.

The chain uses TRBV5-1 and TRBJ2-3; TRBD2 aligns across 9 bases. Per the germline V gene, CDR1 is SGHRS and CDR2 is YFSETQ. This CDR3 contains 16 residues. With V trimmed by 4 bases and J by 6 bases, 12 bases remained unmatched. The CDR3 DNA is TGCGCCAGCAGCCCCTTCCTAGCGGGAAAGGCGGATACGCAGTATTTT. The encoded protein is CASSPFLAGKADTQYF. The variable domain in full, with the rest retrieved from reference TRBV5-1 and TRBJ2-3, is KAGVTQTPRYLIKTRGQQVTLSCSPISGHRSVSWYQQTPGQGLQFLFEYFSETQRNKGNFPGRFSGRQFSNSRSEMNVSTLELGDSALYLCASSPFLAGKADTQYFGPGTRLTVL.

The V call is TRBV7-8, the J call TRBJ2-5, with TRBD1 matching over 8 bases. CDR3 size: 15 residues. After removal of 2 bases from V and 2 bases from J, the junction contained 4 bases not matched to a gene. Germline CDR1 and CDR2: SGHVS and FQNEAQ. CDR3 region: CASSLPYRGQETQYF. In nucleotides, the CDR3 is TGTGCCAGCAGCTTACCTTACAGGGGGCAAGAGACCCAGTACTTC.

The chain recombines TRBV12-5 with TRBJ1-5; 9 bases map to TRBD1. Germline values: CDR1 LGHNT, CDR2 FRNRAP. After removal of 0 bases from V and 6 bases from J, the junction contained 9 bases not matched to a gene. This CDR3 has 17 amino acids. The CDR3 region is CASGLVRGQGLSQPQHF. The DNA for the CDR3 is TGTGCTAGTGGTTTGGTTAGGGGACAGGGCTTAAGTCAGCCCCAGCATTTT.

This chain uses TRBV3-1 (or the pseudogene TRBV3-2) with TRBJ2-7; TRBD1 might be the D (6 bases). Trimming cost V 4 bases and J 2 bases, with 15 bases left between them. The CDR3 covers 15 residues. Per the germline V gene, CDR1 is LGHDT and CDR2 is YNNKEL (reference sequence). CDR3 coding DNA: TGTGCCAGCAGCCCTCCTTGGGGGCTTCCCTACGAGCAGTACTTC. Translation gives CASSPPWGLPYEQYF.

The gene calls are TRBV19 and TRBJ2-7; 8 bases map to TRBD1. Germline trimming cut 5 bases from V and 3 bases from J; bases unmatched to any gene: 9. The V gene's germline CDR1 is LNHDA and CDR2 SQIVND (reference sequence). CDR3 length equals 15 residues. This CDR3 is CASSADLGQGYEQYF. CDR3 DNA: TGTGCCAGTAGTGCCGACCTTGGACAGGGCTACGAGCAGTACTTC.

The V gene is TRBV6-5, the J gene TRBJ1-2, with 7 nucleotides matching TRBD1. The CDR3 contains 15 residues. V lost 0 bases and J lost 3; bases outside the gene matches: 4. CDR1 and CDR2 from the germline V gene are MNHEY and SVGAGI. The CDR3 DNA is TGTGCCAGCAGTTACTCTTCAGGGGGAGACTATGGCTACACCTTC. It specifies CASSYSSGGDYGYTF.

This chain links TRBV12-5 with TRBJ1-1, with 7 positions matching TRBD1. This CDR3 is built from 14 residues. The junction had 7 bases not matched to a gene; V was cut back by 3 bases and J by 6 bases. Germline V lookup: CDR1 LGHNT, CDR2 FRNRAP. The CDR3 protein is CASGFPRQGPEAFF. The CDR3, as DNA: TGTGCTAGTGGTTTCCCAAGACAGGGACCTGAAGCTTTCTTT.